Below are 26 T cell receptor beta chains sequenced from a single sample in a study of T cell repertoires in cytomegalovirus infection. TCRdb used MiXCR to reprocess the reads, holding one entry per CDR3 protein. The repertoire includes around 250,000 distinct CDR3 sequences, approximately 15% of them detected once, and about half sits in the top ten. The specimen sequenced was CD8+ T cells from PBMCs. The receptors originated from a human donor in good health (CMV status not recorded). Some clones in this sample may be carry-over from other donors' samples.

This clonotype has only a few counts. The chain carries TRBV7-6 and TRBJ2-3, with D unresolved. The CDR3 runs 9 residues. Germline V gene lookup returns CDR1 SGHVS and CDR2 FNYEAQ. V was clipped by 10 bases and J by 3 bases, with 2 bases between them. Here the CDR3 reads CATTDTQYF. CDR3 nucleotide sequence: TGTGCCACGACAGATACGCAGTATTTT.

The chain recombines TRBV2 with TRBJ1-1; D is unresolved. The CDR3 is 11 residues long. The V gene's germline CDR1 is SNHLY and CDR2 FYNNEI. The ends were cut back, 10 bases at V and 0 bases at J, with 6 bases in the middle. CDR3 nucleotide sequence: TGTGCCACTACGATGAACACTGAAGCTTTCTTT. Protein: CATTMNTEAFF. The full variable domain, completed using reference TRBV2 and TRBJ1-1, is EPEVTQTPSHQVTQMGQEVILRCVPISNHLYFYWYRQILGQKVEFLVSFYNNEISEKSEIFDDQFSVERPDGSNFTLKIRSTKLEDSAMYFCATTMNTEAFFGQGTRLTVV.

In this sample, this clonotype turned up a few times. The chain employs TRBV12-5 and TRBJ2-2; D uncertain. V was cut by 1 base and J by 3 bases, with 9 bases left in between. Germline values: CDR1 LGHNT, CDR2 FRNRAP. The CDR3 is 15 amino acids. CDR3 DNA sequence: TGTGCTAGTGGTTTGGACAGCCAACACACCGGGGAGCTGTTTTTT. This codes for CASGLDSQHTGELFF.

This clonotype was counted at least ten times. For the CDR3, the DNA is TGTGCCAGCCGCAACACAGCCGAGGCCTACAATGAGCAGTTCTTC. The encoded protein is CASRNTAEAYNEQFF. This rearrangement joins TRBV7-9 to TRBJ2-1; D gene unclear. Germline lookup yields CDR1 SEHNR and CDR2 FQNEAQ (reference sequence). V lost 8 bases and J 2 bases, leaving 16 bases between the germline ends. This CDR3 is built from 15 residues.

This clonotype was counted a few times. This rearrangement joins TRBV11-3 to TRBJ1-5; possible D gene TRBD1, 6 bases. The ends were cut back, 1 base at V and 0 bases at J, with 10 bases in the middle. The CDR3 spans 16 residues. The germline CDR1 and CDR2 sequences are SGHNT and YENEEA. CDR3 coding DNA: TGTGCCAGCAGCTTAGGGGACACGAATAGCAATCAGCCCCAGCATTTT. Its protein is CASSLGDTNSNQPQHF.

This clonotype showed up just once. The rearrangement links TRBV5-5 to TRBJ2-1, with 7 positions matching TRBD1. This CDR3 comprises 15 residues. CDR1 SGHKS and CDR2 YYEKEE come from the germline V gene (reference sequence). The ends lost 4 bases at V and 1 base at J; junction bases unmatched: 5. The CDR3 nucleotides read TGTGCCAGCAGCCCTACAGGGGAGTCCTACAATGAGCAGTTCTTC. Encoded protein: CASSPTGESYNEQFF.

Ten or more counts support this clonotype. Written as DNA, the CDR3 is TGTGCCAGCAGCTCCTACACCGGGGAGCTGTTTTTT. It specifies CASSSYTGELFF. The V gene is TRBV7-8, the J gene TRBJ2-2; D ambiguous. The germline V and J ends were trimmed by 4 bases and 3 bases, with 3 bases remaining between them. Germline V gene data show CDR1 as SGHVS and CDR2 as FQNEAQ. The CDR3 consists of 12 residues.

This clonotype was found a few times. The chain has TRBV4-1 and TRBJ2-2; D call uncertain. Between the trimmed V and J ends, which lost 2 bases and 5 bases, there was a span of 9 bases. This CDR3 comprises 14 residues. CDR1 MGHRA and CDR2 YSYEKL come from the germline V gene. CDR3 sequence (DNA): TGCGCCAGCAGCCAACCGGCCGTTACCGGGGAGCTGTTTTTT. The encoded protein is CASSQPAVTGELFF.

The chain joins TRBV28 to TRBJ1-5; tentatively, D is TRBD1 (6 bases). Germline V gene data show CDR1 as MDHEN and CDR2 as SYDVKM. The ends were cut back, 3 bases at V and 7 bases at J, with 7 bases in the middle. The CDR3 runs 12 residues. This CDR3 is CASSFRGQPQHF. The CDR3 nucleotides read TGTGCCAGCAGTTTCAGGGGACAGCCCCAGCATTTT.

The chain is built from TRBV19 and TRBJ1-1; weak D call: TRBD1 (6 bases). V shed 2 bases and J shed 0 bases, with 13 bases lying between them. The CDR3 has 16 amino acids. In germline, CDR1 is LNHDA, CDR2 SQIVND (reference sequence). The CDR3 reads CASSIKGVGVNTEAFF. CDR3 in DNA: TGTGCCAGTAGTATAAAGGGGGTTGGGGTGAACACTGAAGCTTTCTTT.

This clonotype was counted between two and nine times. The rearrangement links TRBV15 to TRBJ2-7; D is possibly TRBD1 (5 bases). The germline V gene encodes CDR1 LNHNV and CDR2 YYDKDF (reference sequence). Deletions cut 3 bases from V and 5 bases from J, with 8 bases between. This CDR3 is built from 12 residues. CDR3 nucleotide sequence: TGTGCCACCAGCAGGGGGCCGGACGAGCAGTACTTC. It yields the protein CATSRGPDEQYF.

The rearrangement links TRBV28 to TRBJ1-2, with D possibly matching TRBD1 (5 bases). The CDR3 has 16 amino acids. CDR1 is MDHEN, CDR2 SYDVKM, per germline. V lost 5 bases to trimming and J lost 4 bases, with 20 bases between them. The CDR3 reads CASSTPNRGFFYGYTF. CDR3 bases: TGTGCCAGCAGTACCCCTAATAGGGGATTCTTCTATGGCTACACCTTC.

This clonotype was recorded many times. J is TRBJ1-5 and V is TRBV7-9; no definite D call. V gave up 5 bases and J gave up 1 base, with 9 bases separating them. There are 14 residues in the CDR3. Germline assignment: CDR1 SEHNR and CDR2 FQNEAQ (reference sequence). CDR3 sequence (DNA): TGTGCCAGCAGCCCCTCCGGGAGCAATCAGCCCCAGCATTTT. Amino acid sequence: CASSPSGSNQPQHF.

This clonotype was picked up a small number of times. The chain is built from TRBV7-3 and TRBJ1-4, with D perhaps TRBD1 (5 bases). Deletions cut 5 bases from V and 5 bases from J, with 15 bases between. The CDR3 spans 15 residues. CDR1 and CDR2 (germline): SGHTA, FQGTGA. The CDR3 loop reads CASSPHGGGNEKLFF. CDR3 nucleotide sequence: TGTGCCAGCAGCCCCCATGGGGGAGGAAATGAAAAACTGTTTTTT.

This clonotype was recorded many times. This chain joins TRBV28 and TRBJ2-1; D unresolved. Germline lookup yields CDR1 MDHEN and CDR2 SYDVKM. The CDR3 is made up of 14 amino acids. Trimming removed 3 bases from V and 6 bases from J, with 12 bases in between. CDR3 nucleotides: TGTGCCAGCAGTTTTTCCCCTTCGGCCAATGAGCAGTTCTTC. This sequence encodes CASSFSPSANEQFF.

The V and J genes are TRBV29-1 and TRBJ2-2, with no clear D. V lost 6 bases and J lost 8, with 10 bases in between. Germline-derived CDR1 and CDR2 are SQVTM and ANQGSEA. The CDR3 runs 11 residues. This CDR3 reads CSVEILGELFF. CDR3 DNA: TGCAGCGTCGAAATACTTGGGGAGCTGTTTTTT.

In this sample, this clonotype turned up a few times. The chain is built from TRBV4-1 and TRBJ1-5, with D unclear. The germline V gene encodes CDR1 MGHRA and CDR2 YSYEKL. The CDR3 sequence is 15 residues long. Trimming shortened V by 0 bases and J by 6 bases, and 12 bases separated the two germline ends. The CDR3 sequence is CASSQDLPTLQPQHF. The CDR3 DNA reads TGCGCCAGCAGCCAAGATCTTCCTACACTTCAGCCCCAGCATTTT.

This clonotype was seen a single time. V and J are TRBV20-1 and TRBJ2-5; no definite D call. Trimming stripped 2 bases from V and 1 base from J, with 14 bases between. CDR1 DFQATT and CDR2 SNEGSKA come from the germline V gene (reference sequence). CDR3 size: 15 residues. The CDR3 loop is CSARNPLAAQETQYF. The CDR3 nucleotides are TGCAGTGCTAGAAACCCCTTGGCGGCCCAAGAGACCCAGTACTTC.

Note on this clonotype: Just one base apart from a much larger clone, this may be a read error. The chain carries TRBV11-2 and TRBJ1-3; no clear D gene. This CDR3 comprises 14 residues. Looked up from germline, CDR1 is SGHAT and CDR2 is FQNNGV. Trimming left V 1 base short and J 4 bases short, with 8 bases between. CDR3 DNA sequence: TGTGCCAGCAGCTTAGTCACCCAGGGAAACACCATATATTTT. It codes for CASSLVTQGNTIYF. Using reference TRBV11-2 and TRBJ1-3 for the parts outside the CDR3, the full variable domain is EAGVAQSPRYKIIEKRQSVAFWCNPISGHATLYWYQQILGQGPKLLIQFQNNGVVDDSQLPKDRFSAERLKGVDSTLKIQPAKLEDSAVYLCASSLVTQGNTIYFGEGSWLTVV.

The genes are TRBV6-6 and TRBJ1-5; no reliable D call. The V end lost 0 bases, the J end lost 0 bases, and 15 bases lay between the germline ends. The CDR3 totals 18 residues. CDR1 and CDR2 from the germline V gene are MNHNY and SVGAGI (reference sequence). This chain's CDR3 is CASSYSMWEADSNQPQHF. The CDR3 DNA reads TGTGCCAGCAGTTACTCGATGTGGGAGGCAGATAGCAATCAGCCCCAGCATTTT.

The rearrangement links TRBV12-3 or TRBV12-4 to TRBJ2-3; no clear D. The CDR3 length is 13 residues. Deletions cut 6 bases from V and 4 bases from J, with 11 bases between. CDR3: CASSSDAADTQYF. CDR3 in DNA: TGTGCCAGCAGCTCCGATGCGGCAGATACGCAGTATTTT.

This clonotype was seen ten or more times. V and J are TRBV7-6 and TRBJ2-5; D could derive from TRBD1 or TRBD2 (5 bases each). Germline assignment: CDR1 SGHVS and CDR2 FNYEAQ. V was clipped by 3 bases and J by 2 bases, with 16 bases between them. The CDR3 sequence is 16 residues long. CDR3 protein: CASSFGKQVWQETQYF. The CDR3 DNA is TGTGCCAGCAGCTTCGGGAAACAGGTTTGGCAAGAGACCCAGTACTTC.

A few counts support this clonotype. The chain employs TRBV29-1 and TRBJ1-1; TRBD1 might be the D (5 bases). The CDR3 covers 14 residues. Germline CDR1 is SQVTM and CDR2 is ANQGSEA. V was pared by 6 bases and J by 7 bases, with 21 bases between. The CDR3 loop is CSVHSGQGSLEAFF. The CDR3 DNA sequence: TGCAGCGTCCACTCGGGGCAGGGTTCCCTTGAAGCTTTCTTT.

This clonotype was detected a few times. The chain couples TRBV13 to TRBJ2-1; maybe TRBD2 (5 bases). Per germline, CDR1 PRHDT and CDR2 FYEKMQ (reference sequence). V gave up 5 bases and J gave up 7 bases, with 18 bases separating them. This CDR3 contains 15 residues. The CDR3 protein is CASSLLGPGWNEQFF. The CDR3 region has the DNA TGTGCCAGCAGCCTACTCGGGCCGGGGTGGAATGAGCAGTTCTTC.

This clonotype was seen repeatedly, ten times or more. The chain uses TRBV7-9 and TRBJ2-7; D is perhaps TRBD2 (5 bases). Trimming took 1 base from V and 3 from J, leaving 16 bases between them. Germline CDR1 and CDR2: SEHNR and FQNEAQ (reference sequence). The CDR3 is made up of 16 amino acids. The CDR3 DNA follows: TGTGCCAGCAGCTTAGGAACCGGAGCGGTGAACTACGAGCAGTACTTC. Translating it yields CASSLGTGAVNYEQYF.

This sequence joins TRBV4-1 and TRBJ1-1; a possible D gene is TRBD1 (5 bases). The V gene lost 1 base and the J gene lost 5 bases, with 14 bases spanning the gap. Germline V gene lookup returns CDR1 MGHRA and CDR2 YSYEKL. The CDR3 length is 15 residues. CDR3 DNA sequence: TGCGCCAGCAGCCAAGCTCCTCACGGGGGGACTGAAGCTTTCTTT. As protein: CASSQAPHGGTEAFF.